Listed here are 24 T cell receptor beta chains from one sample, sequenced in a study of glioma-infiltrating T cells. Amplification of TCR alpha and beta CDR3 regions from RNA used iRepertoire nested multiplex PCR. Via MiXCR, TCRdb re-called the multiplex PCR reads, giving one row per CDR3 protein. The sample contains about 180,000 distinct CDR3 sequences, about 40% of which appear only once. The specimen was glioma tissue, nonneoplastic brain tissue, or PBMCs (not recorded which). All receptors derive from a human donor with low-grade glioma or glioblastoma, undergoing nonglioma brain surgery, or in good health (not recorded which).

Ten or more counts support this clonotype. This sequence joins TRBV10-3 and TRBJ2-3; 7 nucleotides agree with TRBD2. Germline trimming cut 6 bases from V and 3 bases from J; bases unmatched to any gene: 3. The CDR3 is 13 amino acids. Germline CDR1 ENHRY, CDR2 SYGVKD. The CDR3 region is CAIRDSGTDTQYF. CDR3 bases: TGTGCCATCAGGGATAGCGGGACAGATACGCAGTATTTT.

Remarks on this clonotype: A much more abundant neighbour one base away suggests this may be a read error. The chain uses TRBV9 and TRBJ2-1; D not resolved. The CDR3 contains 11 residues. Germline values: CDR1 SGDLS, CDR2 YYNGEE. Trimming stripped 5 bases from V and 4 bases from J, with 4 bases between. CDR3 in amino acids: CASRAYNEQFF. In DNA, the CDR3 is TGTGCCAGCAGAGCATACAATGAGCAGTTCTTC.

This clonotype came up a few times. The chain has TRBV6-4 and TRBJ2-1, with 9 bases identical to TRBD2. The CDR3 runs 15 residues. Germline trimming cut 4 bases from V and 7 bases from J; bases unmatched to any gene: 8. In germline, CDR1 is MRHNA, CDR2 SNTAGT. DNA of the CDR3: TGTGCCAGCAGTGTCGGGCGGGAGGGCCGGAATGAGCAGTTCTTC. This codes for CASSVGREGRNEQFF.

This clonotype was counted a few times. The gene calls are TRBV20-1 and TRBJ2-1; 9 nucleotides line up with TRBD2. The junction had 8 bases not matched to a gene; V was cut back by 0 bases and J by 8 bases. Germline V lookup: CDR1 DFQATT, CDR2 SNEGSKA (reference sequence). The length of the CDR3 is 15 residues. CDR3 coding DNA: TGCAGTGCTAGAGATATTGGGACTAGCATCGATGAGCAGTTCTTC. It yields the protein CSARDIGTSIDEQFF.

This sequence joins TRBV20-1 and TRBJ2-1; maybe TRBD2 (6 bases). Trimming removed 3 bases from V and 9 bases from J, with 12 bases in between. Germline assignment: CDR1 DFQATT and CDR2 SNEGSKA (reference sequence). The CDR3 runs to 12 residues. The CDR3 coding sequence is TGCAGTGCTAGCGGGAGCCGTAGTGAGCAGTTCTTC. Its protein is CSASGSRSEQFF.

This sequence joins TRBV28 and TRBJ2-1, with D uncertain. The CDR3 has 11 residues. V was shortened by 8 bases and J by 9 bases, with 11 bases between the two germline ends. CDR1 is MDHEN, CDR2 SYDVKM, per germline. The CDR3 DNA reads as TGTGCCAGCCAAGAGGTCACTGAGCAGTTCTTC. This sequence encodes CASQEVTEQFF.

This clonotype was seen many times. The V call is TRBV28, the J call TRBJ1-5; possible D gene TRBD1, 6 bases. The CDR3 is 14 amino acids. V was shortened by 8 bases and J by 3 bases, with 14 bases between the two germline ends. CDR1 is MDHEN, CDR2 SYDVKM, per germline. The DNA for the CDR3 is TGTGCCAGCTTAGAAGGGGGGAACAATCAGCCCCAGCATTTT. Residues: CASLEGGNNQPQHF. Based on the CDR3 plus reference TRBV28 and TRBJ1-5, the full variable domain is DVKVTQSSRYLVKRTGEKVFLECVQDMDHENMFWYRQDPGLGLRLIYFSYDVKMKEKGDIPEGYSVSREKKERFSLILESASTNQTSMYLCASLEGGNNQPQHFGDGTRLSIL.

Concerning this clonotype: A much bigger clone sits one base away, suggesting this may be a read error. The chain combines TRBV6-2 or TRBV6-3 with TRBJ2-2, with TRBD1 as a possible D gene (6 bases). Germline loops: CDR1 MNHEY, CDR2 SVGEGT. The CDR3 has 13 residues. The CDR3 sequence: CASSYGDTVELFF. For the CDR3, the DNA is TGTGCCAGCAGTTACGGGGACACCGTGGAGCTGTTTTTT.

This clonotype has ten or more counts. V gene TRBV6-1 combines with J gene TRBJ1-5; 12 nucleotides line up with TRBD1. V lost 6 bases, J lost 5 bases, and 5 bases stayed unmatched. Germline V gene data show CDR1 as MNHNS and CDR2 as SASEGT. The CDR3 totals 15 residues. The CDR3 sequence: CASRTGTGGHQPQHF. CDR3 bases: TGTGCCAGCAGGACCGGGACAGGGGGCCATCAGCCCCAGCATTTT.

In this sample, this clonotype turned up a few times. The chain links TRBV27 to TRBJ2-3; 9 bases match TRBD2. J lost 7 bases, V lost 5 bases, and 4 bases had no gene match. The V gene's germline CDR1 is MNHEY and CDR2 SMNVEV (reference sequence). The CDR3 length is 13 residues. CDR3 DNA sequence: TGTGCCAGCAGTAGGCGGGAGGGGAATACGCAGTATTTT. Residues: CASSRREGNTQYF.

V and J are TRBV29-1 and TRBJ1-1, with a weak D call TRBD1 (5 bases). Germline V gene sequence: CDR1 SQVTM, CDR2 ANQGSEA. V shed 3 bases and J shed 0 bases, with 11 bases lying between them. This CDR3 region has 14 residues. The CDR3 coding sequence is TGCAGCGTTGACCCCGGACACATGAACACTGAAGCTTTCTTT. It translates to CSVDPGHMNTEAFF. The whole variable domain, filled in from reference TRBV29-1 and TRBJ1-1, reads SAVISQKPSRDICQRGTSLTIQCQVDSQVTMMFWYRQQPGQSLTLIATANQGSEATYESGFVIDKFPISRPNLTFSTLTVSNMSPEDSSIYLCSVDPGHMNTEAFFGQGTRLTVV.

In the case of this clonotype: Its ends do not fully match the called genes, so a read error is possible. This chain links TRBV20-1 with TRBJ1-4; no firm D call. CDR1 is DFQATT, CDR2 SNEGSKA, per germline (reference sequence). The CDR3 runs 14 residues. In DNA, the CDR3 is TGCAGTGCCACCACTTCGGGTCCTAACGAAAAACTGTTTTTT. Translation gives CSATTSGPNEKLFF.

As concerns this clonotype: A much larger clone sits a single nucleotide away, making a read error possible. The conserved final phenylalanine or tryptophan is absent from the CDR3, which likely points to a read error. The CDR3 coding sequence is TGTGCCAGCAGTTTGATAGCGGGAGTAACCTACAATGAGCAGTTCTCC. Translated: CASSLIAGVTYNEQFS. The rearrangement uses TRBV28 and TRBJ2-1; 9 nucleotides match TRBD2. This CDR3 spans 16 amino acids. Germline loops: CDR1 MDHEN, CDR2 SYDVKM. Germline trimming cut 3 bases from V and 2 bases from J; bases unmatched to any gene: 5.

This clonotype has more than one count but fewer than ten. The genes are TRBV11-2 and TRBJ2-2; D call uncertain. CDR1 and CDR2 (germline): SGHAT, FQNNGV. This CDR3 spans 13 amino acids. The V and J ends lost 11 bases and 3 bases respectively, with 13 bases between them. The CDR3 coding sequence is TGTGCCTTAATCCAGCGAGACACCGGGGAGCTGTTTTTT. The encoded protein is CALIQRDTGELFF.

There are a few counts of this clonotype. This chain links TRBV7-9 with TRBJ1-5; D may be TRBD1 (6 bases). Germline assignment: CDR1 SEHNR and CDR2 FQNEAQ (reference sequence). The CDR3 loop spans 15 amino acids. V lost 0 bases and J 7 bases, leaving 13 bases between the germline ends. This CDR3 is CASSLAGGLRQPQHF. The CDR3 DNA is TGTGCCAGCAGCTTAGCAGGGGGTTTGCGACAGCCCCAGCATTTT.

This sequence joins TRBV6-5 and TRBJ2-7; 7 nucleotides agree with TRBD1. The CDR3 runs to 14 residues. Germline trimming cut 3 bases from V and 5 bases from J; bases unmatched to any gene: 7. Per germline, CDR1 MNHEY and CDR2 SVGAGI. CDR3 amino acids: CASSYSTGKDEQYF. CDR3 coding DNA: TGTGCCAGCAGTTATTCGACAGGGAAAGACGAGCAGTACTTC.

This clonotype was picked up one time. This likely comes from a read error, as the CDR3 has no conserved phenylalanine or tryptophan at its end. V is TRBV28 and J is TRBJ2-1; D unresolved. The CDR3 runs to 13 residues. CDR1 is MDHEN and CDR2 is SYDVKM in the germline V gene. The V gene lost 6 bases and the J gene lost 6 bases, with 12 bases spanning the gap. The CDR3 here is CASSPNTGNEQFL. Written as DNA, the CDR3 is TGTGCCAGCAGCCCTAACACCGGCAATGAGCAGTTCCTC.

A remark on this clonotype: A much more abundant neighbour one base away suggests this may be a read error. The V and J genes are TRBV7-2 and TRBJ1-3; D is undetermined. The CDR3 is 14 amino acids. CDR1 is SGHTA, CDR2 FQGNSA, per germline. Trimming shortened V by 1 base and J by 8 bases, and 12 bases separated the two germline ends. The CDR3, as DNA: TGTGCCAGCAGCTTAGAGGCGTCAGGATACACCATATATTTT. This sequence encodes CASSLEASGYTIYF.

About this clonotype itself: This may come from a read error, since a much larger clone is one base off. The rearrangement joins TRBV28 to TRBJ2-3; TRBD2 matches at 9 bases. J gave up 4 bases and V 2 bases, and 4 bases lay outside the gene matches. Germline V gives CDR1 MDHEN, CDR2 SYDVKM. The CDR3 extends over 15 amino acids. In DNA form, the CDR3 reads TGTGCCAGCAGTTTAGAGGGACTAGCCGCAGATACGCAGTATTTT. Its protein product is CASSLEGLAADTQYF.

The CDR3 DNA follows: TGCAGTGCTAGAGCAACCCTACCGGGGATTTTTTCGCAGTATTTT. Amino acids: CSARATLPGIFSQYF. J is TRBJ2-3 and V is TRBV20-1; the D gene is possibly TRBD2 (5 bases). CDR3 length: 15 residues. Trimming shortened V by 1 base and J by 10 bases, and 21 bases separated the two germline ends. CDR1 DFQATT and CDR2 SNEGSKA come from the germline V gene (reference sequence).

This clonotype was observed a handful of times. The junction does not match germline at one end; this may be a read error. The chain is built from TRBV6-1 and TRBJ2-5, with D possibly matching TRBD2 (5 bases). Germline V gene lookup returns CDR1 MNHNS and CDR2 SASEGT. The CDR3 runs to 16 residues. For the CDR3, the DNA is TGTGCCATCAGTGAAACTCGACATCCACGGGGAGAGACCCAGTACTTC. Translation: CAISETRHPRGETQYF.

This clonotype showed up just a few times. This chain joins TRBV11-3 and TRBJ2-1, with D uncertain. The CDR3 spans 13 residues. The V and J ends lost 2 bases and 5 bases respectively, with 7 bases between them. CDR1 is SGHNT, CDR2 YENEEA, per germline. CDR3 DNA sequence: TGTGCCAGCAGCTTAAGTGGCCACAATGAGCAGTTCTTC. It encodes CASSLSGHNEQFF.

For this clonotype: A junction boundary mismatches the germline segment, possibly from a read error. The chain joins TRBV3-1 to TRBJ2-7; 15 bases agree with TRBD2. The CDR3 sequence is 16 residues long. Germline V lookup: CDR1 LGHDT, CDR2 YNNKEL (reference sequence). The CDR3 nucleotides are TGTGCCAGCAGCCGGACTAGCGGGAGGGGGACCTACGAGAAGTACTTC. This encodes CASSRTSGRGTYEKYF.

On this clonotype: A much larger clone lies one base from this, so it may be a read error. The chain combines TRBV20-1 with TRBJ2-7; 7 bases fit TRBD1. The germline V gene has CDR1 DFQATT and CDR2 SNEGSKA (reference sequence). The CDR3 is made up of 13 amino acids. CDR3 amino acids: CGAPGQTSYEQYF. The CDR3 bases are TGCGGTGCCCCGGGACAGACATCCTACGAGCAGTACTTC.